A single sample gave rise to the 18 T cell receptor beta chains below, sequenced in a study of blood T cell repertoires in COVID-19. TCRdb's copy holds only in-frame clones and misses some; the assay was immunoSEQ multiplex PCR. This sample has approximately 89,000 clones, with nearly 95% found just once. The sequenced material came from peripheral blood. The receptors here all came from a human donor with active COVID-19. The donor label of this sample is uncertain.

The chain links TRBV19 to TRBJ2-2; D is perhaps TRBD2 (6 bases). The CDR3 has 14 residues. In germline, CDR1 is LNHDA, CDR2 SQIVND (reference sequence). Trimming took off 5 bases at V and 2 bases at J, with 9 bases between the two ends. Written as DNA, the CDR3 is TGTGCCAGTAGTCCGGGACTCAACACCGGGGAGCTGTTTTTT. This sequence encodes CASSPGLNTGELFF. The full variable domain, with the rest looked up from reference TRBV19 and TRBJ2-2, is DGGITQSPKYLFRKEGQNVTLSCEQNLNHDAMYWYRQDPGQGLRLIYYSQIVNDFQKGDIAEGYSVSREKKESFPLTVTSAQKNPTAFYLCASSPGLNTGELFFGEGSRLTVL.

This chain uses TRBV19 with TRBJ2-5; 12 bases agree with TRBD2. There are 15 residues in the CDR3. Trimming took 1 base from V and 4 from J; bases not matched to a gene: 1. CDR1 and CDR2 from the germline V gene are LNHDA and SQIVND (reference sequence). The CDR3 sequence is CASSIVLAGGETQYF. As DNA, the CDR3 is TGTGCCAGTAGTATAGTACTAGCGGGAGGAGAGACCCAGTACTTC.

The CDR3 protein is CASSLSGVNTEAFF. The CDR3 DNA reads TGTGCCAGCAGCTTGTCTGGAGTGAACACTGAAGCTTTCTTT. This chain joins TRBV5-6 and TRBJ1-1; no clear D. The CDR3 is 14 residues long. The V end was cut by 1 base, the J end by 0 bases, with 7 bases between. Germline V CDR1 and CDR2: SGHDT, YYEEEE.

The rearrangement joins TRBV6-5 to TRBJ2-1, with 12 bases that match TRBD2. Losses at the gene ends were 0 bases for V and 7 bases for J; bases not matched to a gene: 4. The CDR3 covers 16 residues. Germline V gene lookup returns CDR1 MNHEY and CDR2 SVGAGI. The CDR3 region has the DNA TGTGCCAGCAGTTACTCTCTAGCGGGAGGGCCGAATGAGCAGTTCTTC. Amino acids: CASSYSLAGGPNEQFF.

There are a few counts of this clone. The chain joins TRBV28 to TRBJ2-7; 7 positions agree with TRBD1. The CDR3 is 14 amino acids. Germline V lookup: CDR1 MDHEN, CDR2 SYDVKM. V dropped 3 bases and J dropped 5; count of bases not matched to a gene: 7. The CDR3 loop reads CASSLPTGFDEQYF. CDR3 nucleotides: TGTGCCAGCAGTTTGCCGACAGGGTTCGACGAGCAGTACTTC.

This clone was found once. The CDR3 loop is CASSGTGAGNTIYF. CDR3 sequence (DNA): TGCGCCAGCAGCGGTACAGGGGCAGGAAACACCATATATTTT. The chain links TRBV5-1 to TRBJ1-3; 7 bases fit TRBD1. In germline, CDR1 is SGHRS, CDR2 YFSETQ. This CDR3 is 14 amino acids long. V lost 4 bases, J lost 4 bases, and 5 bases stayed unmatched.

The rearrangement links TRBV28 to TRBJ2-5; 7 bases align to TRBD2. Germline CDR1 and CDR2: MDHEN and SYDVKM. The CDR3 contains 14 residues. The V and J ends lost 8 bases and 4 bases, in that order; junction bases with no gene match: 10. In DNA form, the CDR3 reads TGTGCCAGCCATTCTTCAGGGAGGGGAGAGACCCAGTACTTC. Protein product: CASHSSGRGETQYF.

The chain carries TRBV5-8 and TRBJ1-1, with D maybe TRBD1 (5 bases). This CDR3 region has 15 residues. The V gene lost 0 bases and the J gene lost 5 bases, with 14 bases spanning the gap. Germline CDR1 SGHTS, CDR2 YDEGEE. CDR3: CASSLVLGGGTEAFF. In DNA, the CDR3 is TGTGCCAGCAGCTTGGTTCTGGGGGGGGGTACTGAAGCTTTCTTT.

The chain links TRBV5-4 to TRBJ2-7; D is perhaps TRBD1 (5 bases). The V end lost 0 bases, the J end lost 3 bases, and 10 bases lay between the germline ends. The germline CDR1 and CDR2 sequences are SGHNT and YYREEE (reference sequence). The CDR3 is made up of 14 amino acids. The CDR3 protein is CASSLDSGNYEQYF. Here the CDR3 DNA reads TGTGCCAGCAGCTTGGATTCAGGGAACTACGAGCAGTACTTC.

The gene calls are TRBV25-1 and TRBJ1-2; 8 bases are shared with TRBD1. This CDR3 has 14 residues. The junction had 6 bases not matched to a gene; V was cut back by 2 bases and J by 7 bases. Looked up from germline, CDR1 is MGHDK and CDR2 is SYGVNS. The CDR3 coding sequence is TGTGCCAGCAGTGAAGTTGGTCAGGGGGCTGGCTACACCTTC. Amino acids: CASSEVGQGAGYTF.

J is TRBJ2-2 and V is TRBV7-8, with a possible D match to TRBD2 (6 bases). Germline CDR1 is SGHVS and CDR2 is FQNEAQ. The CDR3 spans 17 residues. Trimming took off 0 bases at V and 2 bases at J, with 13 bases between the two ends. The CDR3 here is CASSLAGTYFNTGELFF. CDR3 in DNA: TGTGCCAGCAGCTTAGCCGGGACTTACTTTAACACCGGGGAGCTGTTTTTT.

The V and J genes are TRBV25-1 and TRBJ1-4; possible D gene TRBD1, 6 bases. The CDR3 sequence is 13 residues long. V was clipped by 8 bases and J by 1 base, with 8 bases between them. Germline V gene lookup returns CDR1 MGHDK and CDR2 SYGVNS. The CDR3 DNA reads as TGTGCCAGCCAGGACAGAACTAATGAAAAACTGTTTTTT. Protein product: CASQDRTNEKLFF.

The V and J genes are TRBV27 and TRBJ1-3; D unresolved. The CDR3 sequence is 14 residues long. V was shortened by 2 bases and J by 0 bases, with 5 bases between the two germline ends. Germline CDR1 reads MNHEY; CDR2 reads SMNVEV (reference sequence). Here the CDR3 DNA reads TGTGCCAGCAGTTTAACAAACTCTGGAAACACCATATATTTT. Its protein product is CASSLTNSGNTIYF.

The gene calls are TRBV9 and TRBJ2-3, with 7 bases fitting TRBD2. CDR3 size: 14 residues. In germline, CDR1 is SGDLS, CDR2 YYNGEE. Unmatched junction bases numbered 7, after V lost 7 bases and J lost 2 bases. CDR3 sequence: CASSGGGNTDTQYF. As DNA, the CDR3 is TGTGCCAGCTCGGGGGGAGGAAACACAGATACGCAGTATTTT.

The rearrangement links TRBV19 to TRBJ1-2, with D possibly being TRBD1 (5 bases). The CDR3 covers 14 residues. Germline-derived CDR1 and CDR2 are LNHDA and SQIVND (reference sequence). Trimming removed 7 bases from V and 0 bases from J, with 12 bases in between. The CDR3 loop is CASTRAGSNYGYTF. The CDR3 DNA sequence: TGTGCCAGTACCCGCGCAGGGTCTAACTATGGCTACACCTTC.

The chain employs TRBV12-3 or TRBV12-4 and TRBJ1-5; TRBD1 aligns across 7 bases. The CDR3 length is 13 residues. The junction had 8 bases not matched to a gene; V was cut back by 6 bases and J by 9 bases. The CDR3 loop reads CASSLDRVSPQHF. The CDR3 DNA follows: TGTGCCAGCAGCCTCGACAGGGTCTCGCCCCAGCATTTT.

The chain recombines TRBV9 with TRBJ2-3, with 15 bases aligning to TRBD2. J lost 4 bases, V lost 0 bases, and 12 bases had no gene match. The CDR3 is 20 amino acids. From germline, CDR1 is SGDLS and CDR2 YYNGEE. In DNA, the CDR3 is TGTGCCAGCAGCGTAGGCCGGACTAGCGGGAGGGCCGGGGCCCCAGATACGCAGTATTTT. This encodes CASSVGRTSGRAGAPDTQYF.

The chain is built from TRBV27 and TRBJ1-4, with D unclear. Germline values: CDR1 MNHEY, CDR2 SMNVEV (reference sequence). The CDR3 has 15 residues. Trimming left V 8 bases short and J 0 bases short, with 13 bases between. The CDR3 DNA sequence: TGTGCCAGCTCCCCCCGGCAGGCAACTAATGAAAAACTGTTTTTT. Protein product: CASSPRQATNEKLFF.